This T cell receptor (beta chain) is from a study of T cells in Graves' hyperthyroidism and ophthalmopathy. Template material for amplifying TCR beta CDR3 regions consisted of RNA transcripts. A first-round RT-PCR of the TCR CDR3 used the HTBI primer set. TCRdb recomputed calls from the multiplex PCR reads with MiXCR, one row per CDR3 protein. The sample shows 500,000 to 800,000 distinct CDR3 sequences, over 40% of them seen only once. The V end was cut by 6 bases, the J end by 1 base, with 12 bases between. CDR3 length: 14 amino acids. This TCR was sampled from an adult man with Graves' disease, either hyperthyroidism or ophthalmopathy (not recorded which). The sample taken for sequencing was peripheral blood or thyroid tissue (not recorded which). The chain has TRBV12-3 or TRBV12-4 and TRBJ1-1, with D possibly matching TRBD1 (6 bases). CDR3 sequence: CASSNLGANTEAFF. For the CDR3, the DNA is TGTGCCAGCAGCAACCTGGGGGCGAACACTGAAGCTTTCTTT.